These 27 T cell receptor beta chains share one sample of origin, sequenced in a study of tumor-infiltrating lymphocytes in primary liver carcinoma. Co-extracting RNA and DNA was done with roughly 18-32 mg of unsorted bulk tissue as input. Priming with a constant-region primer yielded TCR beta cDNA from 450 to 600 ng total RNA. Three rounds of nested multiplex PCR with slightly modified ARM-PCR produced TCR beta libraries. The first two PCR rounds used TRBV1-TRBV30 forward primers with a C-beta reverse primer, around 10 cycles each. TCRdb re-called the multiplex PCR reads through MiXCR, storing one row per CDR3 protein. The sample includes about 100,000 distinct CDR3 sequences, about 70% seen only once; the top ten take 9.5%. Source material: liver tumor tissue from sampling region 5. Noted subset: tumor region T5, tumor centre. The source of these receptors is an older woman with primary liver carcinoma and hepatitis B virus infection.

This clonotype was detected once. One junction end disagrees with the germline gene, perhaps due to a read error. V is TRBV18 and J is TRBJ2-2, with D possibly TRBD2 on 6 matching bases. Germline V gene sequence: CDR1 KGHSH, CDR2 LQKENI. The CDR3 spans 15 residues. The CDR3: CASSPPGGNTGELLF. The CDR3 DNA reads as TGTGCCAGCTCACCACCGGGAGGAAACACCGGGGAGCTGCTTTTT.

Points on this clonotype: An end of the junction differs from the germline gene, which may be a read error. J is TRBJ2-1 and V is TRBV5-1; TRBD2 agrees at 9 bases. The germline gives CDR1 SGHRS, CDR2 YFSETQ. The CDR3 has 14 residues. The CDR3 is CPNRTSGSYNEQFF. The CDR3 nucleotides are TGCCCCAACAGAACTAGCGGGTCATACAATGAGCAGTTTTTC.

For this clonotype: At one boundary the junction diverges from the germline segment, which might be a read error. This chain joins TRBV12-3 or TRBV12-4 and TRBJ1-3, with D unclear. The CDR3 has 16 amino acids. Here the CDR3 reads CANSFRPGLSGNTIYF. The CDR3 DNA is TGTGCCAACAGTTTTCGTCCAGGTCTCTCTGGAAACACCATATATTTC.

This clonotype was observed once. Germline and junction disagree at one end, which may indicate a read error. V gene TRBV11-2 combines with J gene TRBJ2-1; D is possibly TRBD1 (6 bases). CDR1 is SGHAT, CDR2 FQNNGV, per germline. The CDR3 has 15 amino acids. CDR3 DNA sequence: TGTGTCAGCAGTTTAGAAGGGGGTGAGAACAATGAGCGGTTCTTC. Its protein product is CVSSLEGGENNERFF.

The chain links TRBV5-1 to TRBJ2-2; no firm D call. The CDR3 has 15 amino acids. Per the germline V gene, CDR1 is SGHRS and CDR2 is YFSETQ. V lost 0 bases, J lost 9 bases, and 15 bases lay in between. The CDR3 DNA sequence: TGCGCCAGCAGCTTGGCCTGGGGTAACACAAGGGAGCTGTTTTTT. This sequence encodes CASSLAWGNTRELFF.

Comments on this clonotype: A junction end diverges from the germline sequence, so it may reflect a read error. The rearrangement joins TRBV11-2 to TRBJ2-7; 7 bases match TRBD1. The CDR3 length is 12 residues. From germline, CDR1 is SGHAT and CDR2 FQNNGV. This CDR3 reads CASSQTGYEQYF. CDR3 DNA: TGTGCTAGCAGCCAGACAGGGTACGAGCAGTACTTC.

Worth noting for this clonotype: The junction and the germline gene differ at one end; a read error may be behind it. CDR3 DNA: TGTGCCAGCAGCCCCTCAGGGGCTGGGACCAACGTCTTGACTTTC. It specifies CASSPSGAGTNVLTF. V usage is TRBV5-1 and J usage is TRBJ2-6; maybe TRBD1 (6 bases). CDR1 SGHRS and CDR2 YFSETQ come from the germline V gene. This CDR3 is 15 amino acids long.

CDR3 protein: CASSISPDTSGKYNEQFF. For the CDR3, the DNA is TGTGCCAGTAGTATAAGCCCAGATACTAGCGGGAAATACAATGAGCAGTTCTTC. The V call is TRBV19, the J call TRBJ2-1; 10 bases are shared with TRBD2. The CDR3 covers 18 residues. The V gene's germline CDR1 is LNHDA and CDR2 SQIVND (reference sequence). The V and J ends lost 2 bases and 4 bases, in that order; junction bases with no gene match: 11.

With respect to this clonotype: Compared with germline, one end of the junction differs, possibly owing to a read error. The V and J genes are TRBV29-1 and TRBJ2-3, with 9 nucleotides matching TRBD1. The CDR3 totals 16 residues. The germline gives CDR1 SQVTM, CDR2 ANQGSEA. CDR3 protein: CSVEGMTGGSTDTQYF. The CDR3 DNA reads TGCAGCGTTGAAGGGATGACAGGGGGTAGCACAGACACGCAGTATTTT.

Comments on this clonotype: At one of its ends the junction is not consistent with the germline gene, which may arise from a read error. The chain joins TRBV7-9 to TRBJ2-7, with D maybe TRBD2 (5 bases). CDR1 and CDR2 (germline): SEHNR, FQNEAQ (reference sequence). The CDR3 loop spans 15 amino acids. The CDR3 DNA reads as TGTGCCAGCAGCTTGTTCCCTTGGAGGAGCCACGATCAGTACTTC. This encodes CASSLFPWRSHDQYF. Drawing the rest from reference TRBV7-9 and TRBJ2-7, the complete variable domain is DTGVSQNPRHKITKRGQNVTFRCDPISEHNRLYWYRQTLGQGPEFLTYFQNEAQLEKSRLLSDRFSAERPKGSFSTLEIQRTEQGDSAMYLCASSLFPWRSHDQYFGPGTRLTVT.

Comments on this clonotype: Mismatch with germline at one junction end may stem from a read error. This chain links TRBV28 with TRBJ2-1, with 7 bases matching TRBD2. CDR3 length: 15 amino acids. Germline assignment: CDR1 MDHEN and CDR2 SYDVKM. The CDR3 region is CASSGQWEGRVVQLF. In DNA form, the CDR3 reads TGTGCCAGCAGTGGTCAGTGGGAGGGCCGGGTTGTGCAATTATTC.

The rearrangement links TRBV6-2 or TRBV6-3 to TRBJ2-1; D may be TRBD2 (6 bases). Trimming cost V 9 bases and J 5 bases, with 17 bases left between them. CDR3 length: 14 amino acids. Germline CDR1 is MNHEY and CDR2 is SVGEGT. The CDR3 sequence: CARNRLVGNNEQFF. CDR3 bases: TGTGCCAGGAACCGACTAGTGGGGAACAATGAGCAGTTCTTC.

Worth noting for this clonotype: The junction and the germline gene differ at one end; a read error may be behind it. The chain couples TRBV29-1 to TRBJ2-1, with D possibly being TRBD2 (5 bases). This CDR3 spans 13 amino acids. Germline V lookup: CDR1 SQVTM, CDR2 ANQGSEA. The CDR3 loop reads CCVGSEVHNKQFF. The CDR3 DNA follows: TGCTGCGTTGGGAGCGAGGTTCACAATAAGCAGTTCTTC.

The chain is built from TRBV28 and TRBJ2-7; TRBD2 aligns across 12 bases. The CDR3 has 17 residues. Germline assignment: CDR1 MDHEN and CDR2 SYDVKM. With 5 bases clipped from V and 3 bases from J, the junction kept 11 bases outside the gene matches. In nucleotides, the CDR3 is TGTGCCAGCAGTCCCAGCCCAGGGACTAGCGGGTTCTACGAGCAGTACTTC. Amino acid sequence: CASSPSPGTSGFYEQYF.

The V and J genes are TRBV4-2 and TRBJ2-2, with TRBD1 matching over 7 bases. The CDR3 totals 18 residues. Trimming at V came to 4 bases and at J to 0 bases, leaving 11 bases not matched to a gene. Germline-derived CDR1 and CDR2 are LGHNA and YNFKEQ. Here the CDR3 DNA reads TGTGCCAGCAGCCGAGTACCAGACAGGGCGCCGAACACCGGGGAGCTGTTTTTT. Protein sequence: CASSRVPDRAPNTGELFF.

Comment on this clonotype: A much larger clone differs by one base, so this may be a read error. It is likely a read error, because the conserved phenylalanine at the end of the CDR3 is missing. J is TRBJ1-5 and V is TRBV30; D may be TRBD1 (5 bases). The CDR3 length is 13 residues. V gave up 4 bases and J gave up 5 bases, with 12 bases separating them. Germline values: CDR1 GTSNPN, CDR2 SVGIG (reference sequence). CDR3 amino acids: CAWNSDTYQPQHL. CDR3 coding DNA: TGTGCCTGGAACTCGGACACTTATCAGCCCCAGCATCTT.

With regard to this clonotype: The conserved final phenylalanine or tryptophan is absent from the CDR3, which likely points to a read error. The chain is built from TRBV12-3 or TRBV12-4 and TRBJ1-6, with TRBD1 as a possible D gene (5 bases). CDR3 size: 16 residues. V gave up 0 bases and J gave up 7 bases, with 13 bases separating them. The CDR3 protein is CASSLAARVANSPLHY. In nucleotides, the CDR3 is TGTGCCAGCAGTTTAGCCGCCAGGGTGGCCAATTCACCCCTCCACTAT.

In its sample, this clonotype ranks as medium-sized. The V and J genes are TRBV11-2 and TRBJ2-6; possibly TRBD1 for D (5 bases). The V and J ends lost 6 bases and 2 bases respectively, with 11 bases between them. CDR3 size: 15 residues. Germline values: CDR1 SGHAT, CDR2 FQNNGV. The CDR3 DNA is TGTGCCAGCAGGGACCAGGGCGCTGGGGCCAACGTCCTGACTTTC. This codes for CASRDQGAGANVLTF.

In the case of this clonotype: Given the absence of the conserved phenylalanine or tryptophan at the CDR3 end, a read error is likely. It is unclear where the CDR3 begins or ends on the DNA, so no DNA is shown, and the CDR3 is as TCRdb lists it. V usage is TRBV4-1 and J usage is TRBJ2-5; the listed D gene, TRBD1, was not tested against the DNA. The CDR3 extends over 13 residues, inclusive of both ends. Germline V gene lookup returns CDR1 MGHRA and CDR2 YSYEKL. The CDR3 region is CAGSQDQGYSMYS.

Remarks on this clonotype: A much bigger clone sits one base away, suggesting this may be a read error. Written as DNA, the CDR3 is TGTGCCGGCAGTTTACCCCCCATGAACACTGAAGCTTTCTTT. It specifies CAGSLPPMNTEAFF. This sequence joins TRBV12-3 or TRBV12-4 and TRBJ1-1; no clear D gene. The CDR3 has 14 residues.

Concerning this clonotype: At one end, the junction sequence differs from germline, possibly due to a read error. The V call is TRBV11-2, the J call TRBJ2-7; 7 bases match TRBD1. The CDR3 loop spans 15 amino acids. Looked up from germline, CDR1 is SGHAT and CDR2 is FQNNGV. The DNA for the CDR3 is TGCGCTAGCAGATTAGTACAGGGGTCCACCTACGAGCAGTACTTC. Protein: CASRLVQGSTYEQYF.

In this sample, this clonotype turned up once. Germline and junction disagree at one end, which may indicate a read error. The chain is built from TRBV6-6 and TRBJ1-5; 9 positions match TRBD1. This CDR3 is built from 15 residues. Germline V gives CDR1 MNHNY, CDR2 SVGAGI (reference sequence). CDR3 sequence: CANSYPDRGDRPQHF. The CDR3 DNA reads as TGTGCCAACAGTTACCCAGACAGGGGGGACCGTCCCCAGCATTTT.

Remarks on this clonotype: This may be a read error, as it is one base from a much larger clone. The CDR3 spells CARIGQGGFGNTIYF. CDR3 bases: TGTGCCCGGATCGGACAGGGGGGTTTTGGAAACACCATATATTTT. V and J are TRBV30 and TRBJ1-3; 10 bases match TRBD1. After removal of 8 bases from V and 3 bases from J, the junction contained 10 bases not matched to a gene. Germline V gene sequence: CDR1 GTSNPN, CDR2 SVGIG (reference sequence). The CDR3 length is 15 residues.

This clonotype is medium-sized. The V gene is TRBV11-2, the J gene TRBJ1-1; 9 nucleotides line up with TRBD1. Germline loops: CDR1 SGHAT, CDR2 FQNNGV. J was trimmed by 6 bases and V by 7 bases; bases with no gene match: 18. The CDR3 has 17 residues. The CDR3 DNA is TGTGCCAGCAACCCCCAAGGGACAGGGTCGGAACTTGCTGAAGCTTTCTTT. It is translated as CASNPQGTGSELAEAFF. Drawing the rest from reference TRBV11-2 and TRBJ1-1, the complete variable domain is EAGVAQSPRYKIIEKRQSVAFWCNPISGHATLYWYQQILGQGPKLLIQFQNNGVVDDSQLPKDRFSAERLKGVDSTLKIQPAKLEDSAVYLCASNPQGTGSELAEAFFGQGTRLTVV.

Notes on this clonotype: A read error may account for a junction end that differs from germline. The V call is TRBV7-8, the J call TRBJ2-1, with D uncertain. The CDR3 covers 13 residues. Germline V CDR1 and CDR2: SGHVS, FQNEAQ. For the CDR3, the DNA is TGTGCTAGCAGCTGGCTAAGAGGAGATGAGCAATTCTTC. As protein: CASSWLRGDEQFF. The full variable domain, its missing parts supplied by reference TRBV7-8 and TRBJ2-1, is GAGVSQSPRYKVAKRGQDVALRCDPISGHVSLFWYQQALGQGPEFLTYFQNEAQLDKSGLPSDRFFAERPEGSVSTLKIQRTQQEDSAVYLCASSWLRGDEQFFGPGTRLTVL.

The table lists this clonotype with many counts. The chain couples TRBV28 to TRBJ2-5, with D perhaps matching TRBD1 (5 bases). Between the trimmed V and J ends, which lost 5 bases and 5 bases, there was a span of 15 bases. The CDR3 length is 14 residues. Germline values: CDR1 MDHEN, CDR2 SYDVKM. The CDR3 bases are TGTGCCAGCAGTCTACAGACAGTACGGGAGACCCAGTACTTC. Protein: CASSLQTVRETQYF.

Worth noting for this clonotype: Its ends do not fully match the called genes, so a read error is possible. The V gene is TRBV25-1, the J gene TRBJ2-1, with D tentatively TRBD1 or TRBD2 (5 bases each). CDR1 is MGHDK, CDR2 SYGVNS, per germline. This CDR3 is 14 amino acids long. Here the CDR3 reads CANSEPGPGNERFF. For the CDR3, the DNA is TGTGCCAACAGTGAGCCGGGACCTGGCAATGAGCGGTTCTTC.